This TCR beta chain was identified in a study of Ad26.COV2.S vaccination and SARS-CoV-2 variants. Overall study results and limits: Estimates derived from TCR breadth and depth analyses may have underestimated total T cell responses. Post-vaccination breadth of spike-specific CD8+ and CD4+ T cell responses was reportedly substantial. Whether participants received vaccine or placebo, their non-spike TCR breadth was similar.

The germline gives CDR1 PRHDT, CDR2 FYEKMQ (reference sequence). This CDR3 is built from 16 residues. The V and J ends lost 4 bases and 5 bases, in that order; junction bases with no gene match: 9. Clones were read by immunoSEQ multiplex PCR, and TCRdb kept only the in-frame ones, dropping some. The repertoire has about 410,000 clones, 89% of them found once; the top ten carry under 2%. Treatment of the sample: roughly 19 received Ad26.COV2.S at low or high dose, single or two shots; 5 received placebo; per-sample allocation not given. On day 63 after the first injection, vaccine and placebo recipients gave samples. Expressing Wuhan-strain SARS-CoV-2 spike, an Ad26 vector served as the vaccine. A word on this clone: Its antigen is not identified.

Sequenced here: peripheral blood, sampled in a trial of Ad26.COV2.S vaccine versus placebo. The receptor's source is a person between 18 and 60 years old who received the Ad26.COV2.S COVID-19 vaccine or a placebo. The chain links TRBV13 to TRBJ2-3, with 10 bases fitting TRBD2. CDR3 loop: CASSSPLAGVLDTQYF. CDR3 sequence (DNA): TGTGCCAGCAGCTCCCCCCTAGCGGGAGTTTTAGATACGCAGTATTTT.